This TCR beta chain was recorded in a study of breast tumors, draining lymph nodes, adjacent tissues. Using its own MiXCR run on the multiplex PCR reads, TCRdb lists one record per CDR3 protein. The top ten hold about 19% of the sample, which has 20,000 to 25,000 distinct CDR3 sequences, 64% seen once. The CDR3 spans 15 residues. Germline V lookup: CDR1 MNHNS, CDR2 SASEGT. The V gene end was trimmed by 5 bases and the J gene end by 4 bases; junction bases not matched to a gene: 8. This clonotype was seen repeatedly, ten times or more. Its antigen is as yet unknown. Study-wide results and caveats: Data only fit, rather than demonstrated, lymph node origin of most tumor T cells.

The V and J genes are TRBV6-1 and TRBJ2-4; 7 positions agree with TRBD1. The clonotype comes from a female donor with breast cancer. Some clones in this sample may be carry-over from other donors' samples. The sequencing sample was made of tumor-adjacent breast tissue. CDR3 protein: CASSHLGTVKNIQYF. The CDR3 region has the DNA TGTGCCAGCAGTCATCTGGGGACAGTAAAAAACATTCAGTACTTC.